This entry features one T cell receptor (beta chain) sequence. The antigen remains unidentified. From germline, CDR1 is SGHRS and CDR2 YFSETQ. Trimming took 4 bases from V and 0 from J, leaving 14 bases between them. The CDR3 totals 16 residues. TCRdb called the reads again in MiXCR, with one record for every CDR3 protein. Here the sample spans some 900,000 distinct CDR3 sequences, approximately 30% being singletons. This entry is derived from a study of T cell repertoires in cytomegalovirus infection. General study results and limits: There were carriers of CMV plus the relevant HLA, and cumulative public TCR beta family frequency identified them.

The rearrangement uses TRBV5-1 and TRBJ2-1; the D is unclear. This material consisted of cultured CD8+ T cells from PBMCs, taken from culture after CMV antigen stimulation. The TCR comes from a human donor in good health (CMV status not recorded). Some clones in this sample may be carry-over from other donors' samples. CDR3 bases: TGCGCCAGCAGCCCCTCATCCGCTAGCTCCTACAATGAGCAGTTCTTC. This encodes CASSPSSASSYNEQFF.